The source of this T cell receptor beta chain is a study of T cell repertoires in cytomegalovirus infection. Study at large: Evidence of both CMV infection and a matching HLA type came from public TCR beta signatures.

TCRdb re-called the reads with MiXCR, one entry per CDR3 protein. The sample lists approximately 130,000 distinct CDR3 sequences, around 25% occurring once. Findings of the study overall: The ex vivo response was dominated by HLA-C-restricted CMV-specific TCR beta clonotypes. Carriers of CMV plus the relevant HLA were identified by cumulative public TCR beta family frequency.

This clonotype was seen a few times. Its specificity is not known. V was cut by 4 bases and J by 7 bases, with 11 bases left in between. CDR1 is ENHRY, CDR2 SYGVKD, per germline. The CDR3 is 13 residues long. V and J are TRBV10-3 and TRBJ1-5, with D perhaps TRBD1 (5 bases). Sequences were obtained from PBMCs, sequenced either directly or after in vitro stimulation (not recorded which). The TCR was taken from a human donor in good health (CMV status not recorded). Some clones in this sample may be carry-over from other donors' samples. CDR3 amino acids: CAISGGGEQPQHF. CDR3 nucleotide sequence: TGTGCCATCAGTGGGGGGGGGGAGCAGCCCCAGCATTTT.